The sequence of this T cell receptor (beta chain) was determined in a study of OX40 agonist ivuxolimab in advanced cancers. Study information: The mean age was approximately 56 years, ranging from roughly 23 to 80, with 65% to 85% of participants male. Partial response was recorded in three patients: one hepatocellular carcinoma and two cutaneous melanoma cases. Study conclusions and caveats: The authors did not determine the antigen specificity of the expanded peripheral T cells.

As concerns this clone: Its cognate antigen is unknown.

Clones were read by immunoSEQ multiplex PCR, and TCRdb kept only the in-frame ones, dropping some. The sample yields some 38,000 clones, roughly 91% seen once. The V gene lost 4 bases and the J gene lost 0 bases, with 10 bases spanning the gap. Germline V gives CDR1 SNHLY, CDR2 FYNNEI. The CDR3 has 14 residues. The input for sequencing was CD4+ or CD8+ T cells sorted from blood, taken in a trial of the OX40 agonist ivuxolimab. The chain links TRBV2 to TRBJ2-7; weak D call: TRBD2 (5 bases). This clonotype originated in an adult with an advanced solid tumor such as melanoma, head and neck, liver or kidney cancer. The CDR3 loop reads CASSGLRSSYEQYF. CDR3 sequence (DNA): TGTGCCAGCAGTGGACTACGGAGCTCCTACGAGCAGTACTTC.